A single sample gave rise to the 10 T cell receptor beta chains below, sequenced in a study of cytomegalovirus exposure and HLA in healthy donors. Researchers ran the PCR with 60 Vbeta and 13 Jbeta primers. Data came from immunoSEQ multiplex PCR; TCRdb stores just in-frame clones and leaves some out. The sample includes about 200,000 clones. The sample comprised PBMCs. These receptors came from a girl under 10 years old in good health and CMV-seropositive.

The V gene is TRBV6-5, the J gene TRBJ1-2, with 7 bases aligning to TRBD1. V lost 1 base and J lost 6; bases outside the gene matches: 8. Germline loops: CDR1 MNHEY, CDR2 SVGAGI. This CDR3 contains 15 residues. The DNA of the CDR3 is TGTGCCAGCAGTTACTTAGACAGGGTGGCGCATGGCTACACCTTC. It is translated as CASSYLDRVAHGYTF.

The CDR3 coding sequence is TGTGCCAGCAGTGACTCGACGCGGCGGCCCCAAGAGACCCAGTACTTC. It is translated as CASSDSTRRPQETQYF. This chain uses TRBV6-4 with TRBJ2-5; D gene uncertain. With 0 bases removed from V and 1 base from J, the gap between germline ends came to 12 bases. Germline V gene data show CDR1 as MRHNA and CDR2 as SNTAGT. The CDR3 has 16 residues.

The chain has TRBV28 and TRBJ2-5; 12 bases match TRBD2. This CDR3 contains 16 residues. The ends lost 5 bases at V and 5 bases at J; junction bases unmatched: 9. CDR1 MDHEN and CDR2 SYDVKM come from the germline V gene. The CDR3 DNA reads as TGTGCCAGCAGTCACCTAGCGGGAGGGTTGAGGGAGACCCAGTACTTC. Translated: CASSHLAGGLRETQYF.

CDR3 loop: CASSYLAGGFGELFF. As DNA, the CDR3 is TGTGCCAGCAGTTACCTAGCGGGAGGTTTCGGGGAGCTGTTTTTT. The chain uses TRBV6-5 and TRBJ2-2; 11 bases fit TRBD2. This CDR3 region has 15 residues. Trimming took 2 bases from V and 7 from J; bases not matched to a gene: 3. Germline V gives CDR1 MNHEY, CDR2 SVGAGI.

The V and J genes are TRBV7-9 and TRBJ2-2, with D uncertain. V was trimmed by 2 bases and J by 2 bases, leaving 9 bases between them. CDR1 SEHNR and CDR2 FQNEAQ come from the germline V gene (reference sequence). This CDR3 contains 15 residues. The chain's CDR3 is CASSLLDFNTGELFF. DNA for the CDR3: TGTGCCAGCAGCTTATTAGACTTCAACACCGGGGAGCTGTTTTTT.

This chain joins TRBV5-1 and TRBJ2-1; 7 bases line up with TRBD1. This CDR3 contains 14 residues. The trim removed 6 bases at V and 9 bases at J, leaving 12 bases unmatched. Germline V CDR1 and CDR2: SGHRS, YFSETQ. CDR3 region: CASNPGTADGEQFF. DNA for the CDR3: TGCGCCAGCAACCCGGGGACAGCTGATGGTGAGCAGTTCTTC.

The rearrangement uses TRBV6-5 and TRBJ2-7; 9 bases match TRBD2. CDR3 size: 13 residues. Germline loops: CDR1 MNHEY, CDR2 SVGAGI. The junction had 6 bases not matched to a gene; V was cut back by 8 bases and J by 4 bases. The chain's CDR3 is CASGLAGLYEQYF. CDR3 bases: TGTGCCAGCGGCCTAGCGGGACTGTACGAGCAGTACTTC.

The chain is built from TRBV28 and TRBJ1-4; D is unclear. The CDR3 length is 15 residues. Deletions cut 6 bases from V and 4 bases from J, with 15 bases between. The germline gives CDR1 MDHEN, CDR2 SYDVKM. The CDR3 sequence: CASSHSGVVNEKLFF. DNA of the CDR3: TGTGCCAGCAGCCATTCGGGAGTGGTTAATGAAAAACTGTTTTTT.

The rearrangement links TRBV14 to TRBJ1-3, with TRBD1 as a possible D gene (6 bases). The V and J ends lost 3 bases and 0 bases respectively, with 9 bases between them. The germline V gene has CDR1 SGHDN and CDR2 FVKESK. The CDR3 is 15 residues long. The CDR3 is CASSHWGPSGNTIYF. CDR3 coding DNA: TGTGCCAGCAGCCACTGGGGGCCCTCTGGAAACACCATATATTTT.

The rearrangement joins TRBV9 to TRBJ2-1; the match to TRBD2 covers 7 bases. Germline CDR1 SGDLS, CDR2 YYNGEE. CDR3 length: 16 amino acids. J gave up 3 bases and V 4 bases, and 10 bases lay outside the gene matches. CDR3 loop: CASSPQGGSLYNEQFF. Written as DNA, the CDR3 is TGTGCCAGCAGCCCCCAGGGCGGGAGTCTCTACAATGAGCAGTTCTTC.